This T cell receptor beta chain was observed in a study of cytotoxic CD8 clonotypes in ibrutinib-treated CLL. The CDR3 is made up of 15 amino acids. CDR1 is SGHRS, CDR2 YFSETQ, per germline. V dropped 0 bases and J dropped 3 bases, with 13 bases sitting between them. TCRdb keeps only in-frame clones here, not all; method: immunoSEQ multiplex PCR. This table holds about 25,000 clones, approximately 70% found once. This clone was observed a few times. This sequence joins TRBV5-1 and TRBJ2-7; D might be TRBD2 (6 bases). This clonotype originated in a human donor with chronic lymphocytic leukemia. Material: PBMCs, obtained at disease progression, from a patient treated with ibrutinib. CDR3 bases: TGCGCCAGCAGCTTGGCCGGGGGAGCCAACTACGAGCAGTACTTC. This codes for CASSLAGGANYEQYF.